This TCR beta chain originates from a study of blood T cell repertoires in COVID-19 (dated by TCRdb to 2018 to 2021). Study-wide context: Samples from collaborators originated in the United States, Italy and Spain and spanned both the acute and convalescent phases of COVID-19. The material from the prospective study consisted of cDNA or gDNA derived from T cells, B-cell-depleted T cells, or PBMCs. The dataset comprised deeply sampled blood TCRbeta repertoires from subjects exposed to, actively infected with, or recovered from COVID-19. The repertoires were released in a freely available public database intended as a resource for research on the immune response to SARS-CoV-2. The samples were drawn from the first 160 participants of the ongoing ImmuneRACE study and from 950 to 1,500 subjects provided by 6 global collaborators. A de-identified subject ID, COVID-19 status, age in years and sex were almost always included in the sample metadata. Where available, HLA class I and class II types were obtained from metadata supplied by the sample provider rather than from assay-based typing.

Findings and caveats that apply to the study as a whole: The quantity of clinical and demographic metadata differed by source and by participant and was supplied without curation.

Regarding this clone: Its antigen is still unknown. Base qualities are not provided; no much larger clone lies one nucleotide away.

Whole blood was collected in K2EDTA tubes by collaborating institutions according to the institutions' own protocols. For TCRbeta analysis, collaborator samples were shipped as frozen whole blood, as isolated PBMCs, or as DNA extracted from either sample type. CDR3 length: 13 amino acids, cysteine to phenylalanine. The entry retains the CDR3 DNA only, 39 bases that are in frame from base 1. The germline V gene yields SGDLS for CDR1 and YYNGEE for CDR2. The junction carries 13 bases between V and J, which are trimmed by 3 bases and 6 bases respectively. The immunoSEQ Assay, a bias-controlled multiplex PCR, was used to amplify TCRbeta CDR3 regions from genomic DNA. The study's processing was this. The number of nucleated cells in each sample was estimated by amplification of reference gene primers within the assay. Sequence reads were collapsed and filtered to measure the absolute abundance of every unique TCRbeta CDR3 rearrangement. Productive Simpson clonality was computed per sample as the square root of Simpson's diversity index over productive rearrangements. In TCRdb, the immuneACCESS table is reduced to in-frame sequences with V and J assigned. These tables do not hold every clone; where another copy was compared, an unresolved V gene accounts for under half, and the others remain unexplained. The V and J calls and the clone size are those of that table, but D and trimming were determined from the DNA. The table for this sample lists more than 200,000 clones; about 80% of them were counted only once. The ten largest clones capture approximately 4.4% of the sample.

Sequenced input: peripheral blood. This chain joins TRBV9 to TRBJ2-7, and perhaps TRBD1 as D gene, on 5 matching bases. This sequence originates from a man aged 50-59 years with active or convalescent COVID-19. The nucleotides read TGTGCCAGCAGCGCCAGGGTGACCGCCGAGCAGTACTTC. It encodes CASSARVTAEQYF.